The rows below give T cell receptor beta chains drawn from one sample of a study of shared clonotypes between healthy human individuals. Clones were read by immunoSEQ multiplex PCR, and TCRdb kept only the in-frame ones, dropping some. The profile shows nearly 500,000 clones, around 78% of them singletons. The sample comprised PBMCs. These TCRs come from a woman aged 35 to 49 in good health. Some clones in this sample may be carry-over from other donors' samples. Both conserved end residues are part of each CDR3. The D gene is left open where the match is weak. The listing skips clone size in some rows; elsewhere it reads once, few, many or a size class.

J gene: TRBJ1-1
clone size: -
V gene: TRBV28
D gene: -
CDR3 DNA: TGTGCCAGCAGTTCCCCGCCCCTGACAGTCAGAGCTTTCTTT
CDR3 protein: CASSSPPLTVRAFF

J gene: TRBJ2-7
clone size: once
V gene: TRBV7-2
D gene: TRBD1
CDR3 DNA: TGTGCCAGCAGCTGGGACAGGGAAAGCGAGCAGTACTTC
CDR3 protein: CASSWDRESEQYF

J gene: TRBJ1-1
clone size: -
V gene: TRBV28
D gene: -
CDR3 DNA: TGTGCCAGCAGCCCGGACTATGAAGCTTTCTTT
CDR3 protein: CASSPDYEAFF

J gene: TRBJ2-1
clone size: -
V gene: TRBV11-2
D gene: -
CDR3 DNA: TGTGCCAGCAGCTTAGTCCTGGGCGGTGAGCAGTTCTTC
CDR3 protein: CASSLVLGGEQFF

J gene: TRBJ1-2
clone size: once
V gene: TRBV7-9
D gene: TRBD1
CDR3 DNA: TGTGCCAGCAGCAGGGGGCGCATCTATGGCTACACCTTC
CDR3 protein: CASSRGRIYGYTF

J gene: TRBJ2-7
clone size: -
V gene: TRBV5-1
D gene: TRBD2
CDR3 DNA: TGCGCCAGCAGCCTAGCGGGAGGGCCCGTGGGGGAGGAGTACTTC
CDR3 protein: CASSLAGGPVGEEYF

J gene: TRBJ2-5
clone size: -
V gene: TRBV7-2
D gene: -
CDR3 DNA: TGTGCCAGCAGTTCACTCGAAGAGACCCAGTACTTC
CDR3 protein: CASSSLEETQYF

J gene: TRBJ1-5
clone size: -
V gene: TRBV7-9
D gene: -
CDR3 DNA: TGTGCCAGCAGCTTACAGTCAGACAATCAGCCCCAGCATTTT
CDR3 protein: CASSLQSDNQPQHF

J gene: TRBJ2-7
clone size: -
V gene: TRBV2
D gene: -
CDR3 DNA: TGTGCCAGCAGTTACCAATTGTACGAGCAGTACTTC
CDR3 protein: CASSYQLYEQYF

J gene: TRBJ2-1
clone size: -
V gene: TRBV5-1
D gene: TRBD1
CDR3 DNA: TGCGCCAGCAGACGGGCAGGGGGCTCCTACAATGAGCAGTTCTTC
CDR3 protein: CASRRAGGSYNEQFF

J gene: TRBJ2-1
clone size: -
V gene: TRBV5-6
D gene: TRBD1
CDR3 DNA: TGTGCCAGCAGCGCAGACACCGGGACAGGGGGCAATGAGCAGTTCTTC
CDR3 protein: CASSADTGTGGNEQFF

J gene: TRBJ2-1
clone size: -
V gene: TRBV7-8
D gene: -
CDR3 DNA: TGTGCCAGCAGCTCCCTAGCGACCGGGTACAATGAGCAGTTCTTC
CDR3 protein: CASSSLATGYNEQFF

J gene: TRBJ1-5
clone size: -
V gene: TRBV5-1
D gene: TRBD1
CDR3 DNA: TGCGCCAGCAGCCCCGGGACAGACAATCAGCCCCAGCATTTT
CDR3 protein: CASSPGTDNQPQHF

J gene: TRBJ2-7
clone size: -
V gene: TRBV5-5
D gene: -
CDR3 DNA: TGTGCCAGCGCCCGAGCACGACAGGACTACGAGCAGTACTTC
CDR3 protein: CASARARQDYEQYF

J gene: TRBJ2-5
clone size: -
V gene: TRBV12-1
D gene: -
CDR3 DNA: TGTGCCAGCAGCTCCCCGCGACTAGCGGGTAAGTATGAGACCCAGTACTTC
CDR3 protein: CASSSPRLAGKYETQYF

J gene: TRBJ2-1
clone size: -
V gene: TRBV7-8
D gene: TRBD1
CDR3 DNA: TGTGCCAGCAGCAGACAGGGTGCGGGCCCCAATGAGCAGTTCTTC
CDR3 protein: CASSRQGAGPNEQFF

J gene: TRBJ2-7
clone size: -
V gene: TRBV4-1
D gene: -
CDR3 DNA: TGCGCCAGCAGCCGGGACTCCCGATACGAGCAGTACTTC
CDR3 protein: CASSRDSRYEQYF

J gene: TRBJ2-2
clone size: -
V gene: TRBV28
D gene: TRBD2
CDR3 DNA: TGTGCCAGCAGTTTCCGACGGGGGGGTCGCTCCACCGGGGAGCTGTTTTTT
CDR3 protein: CASSFRRGGRSTGELFF

J gene: TRBJ2-7
clone size: -
V gene: TRBV30
D gene: -
CDR3 DNA: TGTGCCTGGACCACGGGAAGCTCCTACGAGCAGTACTTC
CDR3 protein: CAWTTGSSYEQYF

J gene: TRBJ1-5
clone size: many
V gene: TRBV5-6
D gene: TRBD1
CDR3 DNA: TGTGCCAGCAGCTCTTCCGGACAGGTATATCAGCCCCAGCATTTT
CDR3 protein: CASSSSGQVYQPQHF

J gene: TRBJ2-7
clone size: few
V gene: TRBV5-4
D gene: -
CDR3 DNA: TGTGCCAGCACCGACTCCTACGAGCAGTACTTC
CDR3 protein: CASTDSYEQYF

J gene: TRBJ2-7
clone size: -
V gene: TRBV7-6
D gene: -
CDR3 DNA: TGTGCCAGCAGCTTCTCCCAGGGAAGCGAGCAGTACTTC
CDR3 protein: CASSFSQGSEQYF

J gene: TRBJ1-2
clone size: -
V gene: TRBV19
D gene: -
CDR3 DNA: TGTGCCAGTAGTAACCAGGCGACAGGTGGCTACACCTTC
CDR3 protein: CASSNQATGGYTF